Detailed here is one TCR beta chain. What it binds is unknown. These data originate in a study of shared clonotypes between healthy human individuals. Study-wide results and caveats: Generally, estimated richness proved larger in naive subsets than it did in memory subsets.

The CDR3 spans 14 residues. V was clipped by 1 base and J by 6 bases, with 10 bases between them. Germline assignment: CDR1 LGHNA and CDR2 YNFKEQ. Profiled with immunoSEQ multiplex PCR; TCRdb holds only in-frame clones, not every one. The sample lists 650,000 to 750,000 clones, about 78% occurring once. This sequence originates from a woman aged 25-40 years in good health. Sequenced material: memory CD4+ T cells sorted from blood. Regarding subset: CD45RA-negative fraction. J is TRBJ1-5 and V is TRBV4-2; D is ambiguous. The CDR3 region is CASSQGGPGQPQHF. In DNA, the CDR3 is TGTGCCAGCAGCCAAGGAGGGCCAGGTCAGCCCCAGCATTTT.